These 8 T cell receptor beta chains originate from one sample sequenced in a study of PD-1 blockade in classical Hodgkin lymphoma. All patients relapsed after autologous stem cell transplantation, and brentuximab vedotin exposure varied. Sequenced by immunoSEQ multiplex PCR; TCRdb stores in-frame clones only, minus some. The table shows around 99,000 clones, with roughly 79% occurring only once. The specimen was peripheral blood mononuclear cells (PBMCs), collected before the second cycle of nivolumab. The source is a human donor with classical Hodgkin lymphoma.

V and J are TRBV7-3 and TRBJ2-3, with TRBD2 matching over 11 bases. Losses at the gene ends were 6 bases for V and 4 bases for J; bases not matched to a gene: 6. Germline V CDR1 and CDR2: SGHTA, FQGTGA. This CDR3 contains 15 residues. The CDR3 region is CASSLLAGVSDTQYF. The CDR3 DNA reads TGTGCCAGCAGTCTACTAGCGGGAGTTTCAGATACGCAGTATTTT.

The CDR3 bases are TGTGCCAGCAGTTACGGGCAGGGGATTGGCTACACCTTC. Encoded protein: CASSYGQGIGYTF. The V call is TRBV6-5, the J call TRBJ1-2; D perhaps matches TRBD1 (6 bases). Per the germline V gene, CDR1 is MNHEY and CDR2 is SVGAGI. The CDR3 is 13 residues long. V was pared by 2 bases and J by 7 bases, with 11 bases between.

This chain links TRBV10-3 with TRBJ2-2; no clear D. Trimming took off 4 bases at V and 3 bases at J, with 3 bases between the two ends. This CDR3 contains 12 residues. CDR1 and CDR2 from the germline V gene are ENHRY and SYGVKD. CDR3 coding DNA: TGTGCCATCAGTGGAGACACCGGGGAGCTGTTTTTT. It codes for CAISGDTGELFF.

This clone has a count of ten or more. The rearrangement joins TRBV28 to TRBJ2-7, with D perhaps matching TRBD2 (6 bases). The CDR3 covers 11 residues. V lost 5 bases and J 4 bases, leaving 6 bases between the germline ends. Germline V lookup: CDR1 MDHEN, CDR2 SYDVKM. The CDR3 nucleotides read TGTGCCAGCAGTCGGGGGTACGAGCAGTACTTC. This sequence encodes CASSRGYEQYF.

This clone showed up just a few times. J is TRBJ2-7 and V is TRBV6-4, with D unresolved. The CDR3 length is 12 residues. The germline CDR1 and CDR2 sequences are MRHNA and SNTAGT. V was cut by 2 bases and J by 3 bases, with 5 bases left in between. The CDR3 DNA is TGTGCCAGCAGTGACCCAGACTACGAGCAGTACTTC. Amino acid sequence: CASSDPDYEQYF.

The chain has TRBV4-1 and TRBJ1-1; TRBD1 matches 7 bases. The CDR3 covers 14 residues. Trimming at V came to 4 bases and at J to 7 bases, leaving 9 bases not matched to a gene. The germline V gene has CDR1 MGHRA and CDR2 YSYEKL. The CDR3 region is CASSLETGSYEAFF. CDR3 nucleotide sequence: TGCGCCAGCAGCCTAGAGACAGGGAGCTATGAAGCTTTCTTT.

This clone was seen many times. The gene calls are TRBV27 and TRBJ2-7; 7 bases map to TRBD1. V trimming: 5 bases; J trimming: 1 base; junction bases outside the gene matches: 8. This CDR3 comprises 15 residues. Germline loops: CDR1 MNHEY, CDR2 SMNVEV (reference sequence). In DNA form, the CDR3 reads TGTGCCAGCAGTCCCGCCCGGACAGGATCCTACGAGCAGTACTTC. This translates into CASSPARTGSYEQYF.

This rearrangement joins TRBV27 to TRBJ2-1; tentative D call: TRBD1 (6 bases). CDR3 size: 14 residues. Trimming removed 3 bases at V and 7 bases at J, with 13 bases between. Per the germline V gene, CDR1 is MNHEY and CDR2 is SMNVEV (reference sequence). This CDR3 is CASSLGKRGNEQFF. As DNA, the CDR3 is TGTGCCAGCAGTTTGGGAAAGAGGGGGAATGAGCAGTTCTTC.